Each of the 7 T cell receptor beta chains below was sequenced from the same sample in a study of Ad26.COV2.S vaccination and SARS-CoV-2 variants (dated by TCRdb to 2020 to 2022). Receptor amplification or capture employed the immunoSEQ multiplex PCR assay. This immuneACCESS table, as held by TCRdb, lists in-frame sequences with V and J called but not all clones. Of the missing ones, under half trace to an unresolved V gene in checked studies; the others have no known cause. The sample includes over 400,000 clones, with approximately 90% observed a single time. Around 1.7% of the sample comes from the top ten. The treatment or condition label, read with the paper, signifies: about 20 received Ad26.COV2.S at low or high dose, single or two shots; about five received placebo; per-sample allocation not given. For vaccine and placebo recipients, repertoires were sequenced using samples collected on day 63 after the first injection.

The sequencing here drew on peripheral blood, taken in a trial of Ad26.COV2.S vaccine versus placebo. The receptors originated from a person between 18 and 65 years old who received the Ad26.COV2.S COVID-19 vaccine or a placebo.

This clone was observed a single time. J is TRBJ1-2 and V is TRBV6-6; maybe TRBD1 (5 bases). Between the trimmed V and J ends, which lost 2 bases and 4 bases, there was a span of 11 bases. The CDR3 is made up of 14 amino acids. The germline V gene encodes CDR1 MNHNY and CDR2 SVGAGI (reference sequence). CDR3 DNA: TGTGCCAGCAGTTACGGCAGGGAGTCCTATGGCTACACCTTC. It encodes CASSYGRESYGYTF.

J is TRBJ2-1 and V is TRBV29-1; D is possibly TRBD1 (5 bases). Trimming left V 6 bases short and J 0 bases short, with 15 bases between. CDR3 size: 15 residues. Per the germline V gene, CDR1 is SQVTM and CDR2 is ANQGSEA. The CDR3 loop is CSVASQGSSYNEQFF. CDR3 DNA sequence: TGCAGCGTCGCTTCTCAGGGTAGCTCCTACAATGAGCAGTTCTTC.

V gene TRBV2 combines with J gene TRBJ1-1; D unclear. Germline V CDR1 and CDR2: SNHLY, FYNNEI. Trimming took off 9 bases at V and 7 bases at J, with 9 bases between the two ends. The CDR3 is 10 residues long. The CDR3 here is CARAALEAFF. CDR3 nucleotide sequence: TGTGCCAGAGCAGCACTTGAAGCTTTCTTT.

The chain links TRBV20-1 to TRBJ2-3; D not resolved. The V gene's germline CDR1 is DFQATT and CDR2 SNEGSKA (reference sequence). V was clipped by 7 bases and J by 6 bases, with 11 bases between them. There are 11 residues in the CDR3. The CDR3 spells CSVPSADTQYF. The CDR3 DNA follows: TGCAGTGTGCCTTCCGCGGATACGCAGTATTTT.

This clone was seen a few times. This chain connects TRBV2 to TRBJ1-1; no clear D gene. This CDR3 comprises 15 residues. Germline CDR1 SNHLY, CDR2 FYNNEI. V gave up 5 bases and J gave up 1 base, with 14 bases separating them. The CDR3 protein is CASSTWGEGNTEAFF. The CDR3 DNA reads as TGTGCCAGCAGTACCTGGGGAGAAGGGAACACTGAAGCTTTCTTT.

The J gene is TRBJ2-5, the V gene TRBV20-1; the D is unclear. The CDR3 consists of 11 residues. Per the germline V gene, CDR1 is DFQATT and CDR2 is SNEGSKA (reference sequence). V was shortened by 2 bases and J by 2 bases, with 3 bases between the two germline ends. In DNA form, the CDR3 reads TGCAGTGCTAGACAACAAGAGACCCAGTACTTC. Residues: CSARQQETQYF.

A note on this clone: This sample includes further DNA sequences coding for the same CDR3. The rearrangement joins TRBV18 to TRBJ2-7; 8 nucleotides match TRBD1. This CDR3 comprises 13 residues. Germline CDR1 and CDR2: KGHSH and LQKENI. V was pared by 3 bases and J by 5 bases, with 3 bases of the junction left unmatched. The CDR3 here is CASSPGQGHEQYF. The CDR3 nucleotides read TGTGCCAGCTCACCCGGACAGGGTCACGAGCAGTACTTC.